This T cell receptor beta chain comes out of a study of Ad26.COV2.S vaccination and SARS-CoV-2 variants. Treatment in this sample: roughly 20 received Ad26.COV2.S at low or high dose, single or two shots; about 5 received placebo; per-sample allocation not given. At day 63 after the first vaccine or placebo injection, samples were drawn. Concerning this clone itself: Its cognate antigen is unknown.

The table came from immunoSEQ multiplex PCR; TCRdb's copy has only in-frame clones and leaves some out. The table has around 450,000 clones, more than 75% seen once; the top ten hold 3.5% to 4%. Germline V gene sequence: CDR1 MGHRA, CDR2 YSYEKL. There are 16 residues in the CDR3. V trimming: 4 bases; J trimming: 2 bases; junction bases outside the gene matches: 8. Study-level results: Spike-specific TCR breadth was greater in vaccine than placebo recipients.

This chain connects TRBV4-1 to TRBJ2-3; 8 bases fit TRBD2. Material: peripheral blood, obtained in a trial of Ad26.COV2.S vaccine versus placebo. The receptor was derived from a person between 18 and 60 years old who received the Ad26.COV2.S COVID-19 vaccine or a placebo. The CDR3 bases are TGCGCCAGCAGCCGTTTCGGGGGGGCCAACACAGATACGCAGTATTTT. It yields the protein CASSRFGGANTDTQYF.